This TCR beta chain was captured in a study of T cells in tuberculosis (dated by TCRdb to 2016 to 2018). About the study as a whole: In the study, CD1B tetramers and high-throughput TCR immunosequencing were combined to characterize T cells specific for the mycobacterial lipid antigen glucose monomycolate (GMM).

As concerns this clone: No clone much larger than this one lies a single base away; base qualities are absent.

Cut back by 7 bases and 1 base, the V and J ends lie 16 bases apart. The CDR3 holds 15 amino acids from the cysteine to the phenylalanine. This entry keeps only the CDR3 DNA: 45 bases, framed from base 1. For CDR1 and CDR2, the germline V gene (reference sequence) lists LNHDA and SQIVND. PBMC were thawed, rested overnight, stained with GMM-loaded CD1B tetramer, a Live/Dead dye and anti-CD3, and then sorted on a FACS Aria II. The CD1B tetramers were loaded with C32 glucose monomycolate that had been purified from Rhodococcus equi. Before cryopreservation, the PBMC used for tetramer sorting had been depleted of CD14-expressing monocytes as part of a separate study. From each donor, 85,000 to 100,000 tetramer-negative cells were sorted and were analyzed alongside the tetramer-positive cells. GMM-loaded CD1B tetramers were used to sort antigen-specific T cells from several healthy South African adults.

Because TCR-alpha and TCR-beta chains were sequenced unpaired, no chain pairing information was available. The immunoSEQ multiplex PCR assay was used to generate TCR libraries, with TCR-beta and/or TCR-alpha/delta assays applied to each sample. The amplified TCR libraries were sequenced using the Illumina high-throughput platform. In the authors' own workflow: Clustering and dimensionality reduction relied on pairwise TCRdist distances among GMM-specific receptors from T cells that were either sorted ex vivo or expanded in vitro. Sequence motifs defined by gene usage and CDR3 content were checked for enrichment by comparing tetramer-positive and tetramer-negative populations. TCRdb re-hosts the immuneACCESS table, in-frame sequences only. Its copies lack some clones; in the studies checked, an unresolved V gene accounts for under half of them, and the cause for the rest is not known. V, J and clone size were drawn from that table, and D and trimming were deduced from the DNA. For this sample the table gives 55,000 to 60,000 clones, of which around 90% were detected only once. About a fifth of the sample is held by the ten biggest clonotypes.

Results and caveats for the whole study, not just this receptor: T cells binding the CD1B-GMM tetramer with low affinity may have been missed by the stringent sort gate.

The chain links TRBV19 with TRBJ1-2; there is no confident call for the D gene. The sequenced material came from CD1b-GMM tetramer-negative cells sorted from PBMCs. Taken with the paper, the label for cell subset or site translates to: T cells not binding CD1B-GMM tetramer, sorted from same donor. The clonotype was recovered from an adult woman with latent tuberculosis. The nucleotides are TGTGCCAGTACCCCCCCGGGGAGCTTTAACTATGGCTACACCTTC. Its translation is CASTPPGSFNYGYTF.